What follows describes a single T cell receptor (beta chain). The antigen remains undetermined. The data belong to a study of Ad26.COV2.S vaccination and SARS-CoV-2 variants. Study-wide results and limits: Spike-specific responses of CD8+ and CD4+ T cells were reported to display substantial breadth after vaccination. Vaccine recipients showed a spike-specific TCR breadth that was higher than in placebo recipients.

Specified treatment: over 15 received Ad26.COV2.S at low or high dose, single or two shots; several received placebo; per-sample allocation not given. The samples date from day 63 after the first vaccine or placebo injection. The germline V gene encodes CDR1 MNHNS and CDR2 SASEGT. This CDR3 contains 13 residues. V lost 2 bases and J lost 2, with 7 bases in between. Produced via immunoSEQ multiplex PCR; TCRdb's table is partial and in-frame only. This sample has some 640,000 clones, with 70% to 90% found just once. This receptor was taken from a person aged 18-65 years who received the Ad26.COV2.S COVID-19 vaccine or a placebo. Sequencing used peripheral blood, obtained in a trial of Ad26.COV2.S vaccine versus placebo. V is TRBV6-1 and J is TRBJ2-7; possible D gene TRBD2, 6 bases. The CDR3 loop is CASSESGAYEQYF. CDR3 nucleotides: TGTGCCAGCAGTGAATCGGGAGCCTACGAGCAGTACTTC.